What follows are 13 T cell receptor beta chains derived from one specimen sequenced in a study of OX40 agonist ivuxolimab in advanced cancers. Clones were read by immunoSEQ multiplex PCR, and TCRdb kept only the in-frame ones, dropping some. The repertoire includes 58,000 or so clones, about four fifths of them detected once, and approximately 4.8% sits in the top ten. This sample comprised CD4+ or CD8+ T cells sorted from blood, obtained in a trial of the OX40 agonist ivuxolimab. Every receptor here comes from an adult with an advanced solid tumor such as melanoma, head and neck, liver or kidney cancer.

J is TRBJ2-4 and V is TRBV11-2, with TRBD1 matching over 7 bases. The CDR3 is 14 residues long. V gave up 5 bases and J gave up 5 bases; unmatched junction bases: 6. Germline assignment: CDR1 SGHAT and CDR2 FQNNGV. The CDR3 DNA follows: TGTGCCAGCAGCCAGACGGGACAGCAAAACATTCAGTACTTC. Amino acid sequence: CASSQTGQQNIQYF.

This clone appeared once. V gene TRBV5-5 combines with J gene TRBJ2-5, with D uncertain. The germline V gene has CDR1 SGHKS and CDR2 YYEKEE (reference sequence). The CDR3 has 15 amino acids. Between the trimmed V and J ends, which lost 3 bases and 11 bases, there was a span of 23 bases. Here the CDR3 DNA reads TGTGCCAGCAGCTCTACGGGCCTCGGGTTGTATGAGCAGTACTTC. This translates into CASSSTGLGLYEQYF.

The chain couples TRBV11-3 to TRBJ2-3; TRBD2 might be the D (6 bases). This CDR3 contains 12 residues. Germline assignment: CDR1 SGHNT and CDR2 YENEEA. V lost 5 bases and J 5 bases, leaving 8 bases between the germline ends. CDR3 DNA: TGTGCCAGCAGCCGGGGACTAGATACGCAGTATTTT. Its protein is CASSRGLDTQYF.

This clone was seen just once. The chain recombines TRBV19 with TRBJ2-2, with a possible D match to TRBD2 (6 bases). Trimming shortened V by 3 bases and J by 1 base, and 9 bases separated the two germline ends. Germline-derived CDR1 and CDR2 are LNHDA and SQIVND (reference sequence). The CDR3 has 15 amino acids. CDR3 protein: CASSMAGRNTGELFF. The CDR3 nucleotides are TGTGCCAGTAGTATGGCCGGGAGGAACACCGGGGAGCTGTTTTTT.

The chain carries TRBV4-1 and TRBJ1-3; 9 positions match TRBD1. The V and J ends lost 4 bases and 2 bases, in that order; junction bases with no gene match: 3. The CDR3 is made up of 15 amino acids. Germline V gene sequence: CDR1 MGHRA, CDR2 YSYEKL. The CDR3 DNA reads TGCGCCAGCAGCCCGAGACAGGGGGCTGGAAACACCATATATTTT. This sequence encodes CASSPRQGAGNTIYF.

The chain combines TRBV10-1 with TRBJ1-1; a possible D gene is TRBD1 (6 bases). Germline V lookup: CDR1 WNHNN, CDR2 SYGVQD (reference sequence). The V end was cut by 2 bases, the J end by 5 bases, with 12 bases between. CDR3 length: 14 amino acids. The CDR3 nucleotides read TGCGCCAGCAGTGAGGGGGGCGAAGGGACTGAAGCTTTCTTT. Translating it yields CASSEGGEGTEAFF.

The J gene is TRBJ2-7, the V gene TRBV7-9; D perhaps matches TRBD1 (6 bases). This CDR3 contains 15 residues. CDR1 SEHNR and CDR2 FQNEAQ come from the germline V gene (reference sequence). Trimming took off 5 bases at V and 2 bases at J, with 16 bases between the two ends. In DNA form, the CDR3 reads TGTGCCAGCAGCGGTATTCAGGGACACACCTACGAGCAGTACTTC. It is translated as CASSGIQGHTYEQYF.

By sample share, this clone is medium-sized. This sequence joins TRBV27 and TRBJ1-5; D gene uncertain. Looked up from germline, CDR1 is MNHEY and CDR2 is SMNVEV (reference sequence). The CDR3 sequence is 14 residues long. Trimming cost V 3 bases and J 1 base, with 7 bases left between them. In DNA, the CDR3 is TGTGCCAGCAGTTTGGGTAGGAGCAATCAGCCCCAGCATTTT. It translates to CASSLGRSNQPQHF.

CDR3 amino acids: CASSSLGLAGVSKNIQYF. CDR3 bases: TGTGCCAGCAGTTCGCTGGGGCTAGCGGGAGTGTCCAAAAACATTCAGTACTTC. This chain joins TRBV27 and TRBJ2-4; 10 bases are a match to TRBD2. V shed 4 bases, J shed 2 bases, and the junction held 11 bases outside the gene matches. This CDR3 region has 18 residues. Germline CDR1 reads MNHEY; CDR2 reads SMNVEV (reference sequence).

This clone occurred a few times. The chain carries TRBV7-2 and TRBJ2-3; D unclear. This CDR3 region has 13 residues. V was pared by 3 bases and J by 7 bases, with 11 bases between. Germline V gene lookup returns CDR1 SGHTA and CDR2 FQGNSA. The CDR3, as DNA: TGTGCCAGCAGCTTCGACCGCGCTAATACGCAGTATTTT. As protein: CASSFDRANTQYF.

This sequence joins TRBV7-2 and TRBJ2-7; tentatively, D is TRBD1 (6 bases). The CDR3 has 12 amino acids. From germline, CDR1 is SGHTA and CDR2 FQGNSA. V dropped 5 bases and J dropped 5 bases, with 10 bases sitting between them. CDR3 sequence reads: CASSPNRDEQYF. As DNA, the CDR3 is TGTGCCAGCAGCCCAAACAGGGACGAGCAGTACTTC.

The rearrangement links TRBV11-2 to TRBJ1-5; D gene uncertain. V lost 2 bases to trimming and J lost 4 bases, with 9 bases between them. The CDR3 spans 14 residues. Per germline, CDR1 SGHAT and CDR2 FQNNGV. The CDR3 sequence is CASSLSRPNQPQHF. CDR3 coding DNA: TGTGCCAGCAGCTTAAGTCGGCCTAATCAGCCCCAGCATTTT.

The V gene is TRBV9, the J gene TRBJ1-6, with 7 bases fitting TRBD1. The CDR3 runs 15 residues. V lost 3 bases and J lost 14; bases outside the gene matches: 14. Germline CDR1 and CDR2: SGDLS and YYNGEE. The CDR3 DNA follows: TGTGCCAGCAGCGGGGGGACAGTTTCTCTACCCACCCTCCACTTT. Translated, it gives CASSGGTVSLPTLHF. Filled out from reference TRBV9 and TRBJ1-6, the complete variable domain reads DSGVTQTPKHLITATGQRVTLRCSPRSGDLSVYWYQQSLDQGLQFLIQYYNGEERAKGNILERFSAQQFPDLHSELNLSSLELGDSALYFCASSGGTVSLPTLHFGNGTRLTVT.